Listed here are 3 T cell receptor beta chains from one sample, sequenced in a study of blood T cell repertoires in COVID-19 (dated by TCRdb to 2018 to 2020). The method behind the library was the immunoSEQ multiplex PCR assay. TCRdb re-hosts the immuneACCESS table, in-frame sequences only. Its copies lack some clones; in the studies checked, an unresolved V gene accounts for under half of them, and the cause for the rest is not known. The sample yields approximately 240,000 clones; 85% to 90% were counted once. Around 3.2% of the sample goes to the ten largest clones. Sample: PBMCs or T cells enriched from blood (not recorded which). Receptors were obtained from a woman aged 18 to 35 in a cohort exposed to, infected with or recovered from COVID-19 (not recorded which).

The gene calls are TRBV4-1 and TRBJ2-7; the match to TRBD2 covers 10 bases. The CDR3 is 16 amino acids. V lost 2 bases to trimming and J lost 1 base; unmatched junction nucleotides: 5. Germline assignment: CDR1 MGHRA and CDR2 YSYEKL. The CDR3 sequence: CASSQWGLAKSYEQYF. The CDR3 DNA sequence: TGCGCCAGCAGCCAATGGGGACTAGCGAAATCCTACGAGCAGTACTTC.

Only a few counts were recorded for this clone. V gene TRBV29-1 combines with J gene TRBJ1-1; D gene uncertain. Per germline, CDR1 SQVTM and CDR2 ANQGSEA. Trimming stripped 7 bases from V and 2 bases from J, with 14 bases between. This CDR3 contains 13 residues. The CDR3 bases are TGCAGCGCCAGTCCAAATCTTAACACTGAAGCTTTCTTT. Its protein product is CSASPNLNTEAFF.

The genes are TRBV6-1 and TRBJ1-1; 12 bases are shared with TRBD1. The V gene end was trimmed by 1 base and the J gene end by 8 bases; junction bases not matched to a gene: 8. The germline V gene has CDR1 MNHNS and CDR2 SASEGT. This CDR3 has 16 amino acids. CDR3 in amino acids: CASSEVGTGGRREAFF. The DNA for the CDR3 is TGTGCCAGCAGTGAAGTTGGGACAGGGGGCCGCAGAGAAGCTTTCTTT.